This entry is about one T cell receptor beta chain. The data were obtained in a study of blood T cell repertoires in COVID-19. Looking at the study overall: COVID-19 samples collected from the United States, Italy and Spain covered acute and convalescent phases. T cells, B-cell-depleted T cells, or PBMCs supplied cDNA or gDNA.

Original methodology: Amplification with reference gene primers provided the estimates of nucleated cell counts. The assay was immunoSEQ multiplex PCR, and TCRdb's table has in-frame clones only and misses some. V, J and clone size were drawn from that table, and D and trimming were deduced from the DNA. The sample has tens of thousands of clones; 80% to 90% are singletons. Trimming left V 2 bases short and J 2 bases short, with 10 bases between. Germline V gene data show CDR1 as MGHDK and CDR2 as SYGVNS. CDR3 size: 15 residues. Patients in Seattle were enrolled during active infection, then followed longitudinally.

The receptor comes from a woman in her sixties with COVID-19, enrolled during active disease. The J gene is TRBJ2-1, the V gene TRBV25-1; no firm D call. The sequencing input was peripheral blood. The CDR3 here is CASSEDSRPYNEQFF. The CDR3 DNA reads TGTGCCAGCAGTGAAGACTCCCGTCCCTACAATGAGCAGTTCTTC.